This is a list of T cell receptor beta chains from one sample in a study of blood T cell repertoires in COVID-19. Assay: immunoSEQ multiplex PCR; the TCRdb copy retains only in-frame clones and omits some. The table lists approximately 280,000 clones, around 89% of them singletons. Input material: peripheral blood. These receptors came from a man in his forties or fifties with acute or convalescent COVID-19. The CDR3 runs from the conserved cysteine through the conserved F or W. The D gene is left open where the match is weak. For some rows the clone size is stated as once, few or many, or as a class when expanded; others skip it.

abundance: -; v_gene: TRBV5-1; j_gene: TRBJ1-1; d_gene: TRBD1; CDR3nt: TGCGCCAGCAGCTTGGGGCAGGGGGCTTCTGAAGCTTTCTTT; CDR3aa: CASSLGQGASEAFF
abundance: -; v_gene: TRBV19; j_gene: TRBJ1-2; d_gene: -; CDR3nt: TGTGCCAGTTCTATCCGGGAGGATGGCTACACCTTC; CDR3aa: CASSIREDGYTF
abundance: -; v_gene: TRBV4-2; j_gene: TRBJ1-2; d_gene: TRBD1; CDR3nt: TGTGCCAGCAGCCCGAAAGGGACAGGGGAGGGTTATGGCTACACCTTC; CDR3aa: CASSPKGTGEGYGYTF
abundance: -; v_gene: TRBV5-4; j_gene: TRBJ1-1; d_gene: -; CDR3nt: TGTGCCAGCAGCTTAACATCTTCGAACACTGAAGCTTTCTTT; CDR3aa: CASSLTSSNTEAFF
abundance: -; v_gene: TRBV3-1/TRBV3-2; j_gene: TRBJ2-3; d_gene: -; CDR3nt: TGTGCCAGCAGCCAAGGCCGAAGGGGAACAGATACGCAGTATTTT; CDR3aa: CASSQGRRGTDTQYF
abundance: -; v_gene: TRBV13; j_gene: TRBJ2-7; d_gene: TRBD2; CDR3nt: TGTGCCAGCAGCTTACTCCTAGCGGGGGGGCCGAGGGACTACGAGCAGTACTTC; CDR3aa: CASSLLLAGGPRDYEQYF
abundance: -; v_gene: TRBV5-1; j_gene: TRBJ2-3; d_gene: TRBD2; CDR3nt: TGCGCCAGCGGCCTCATAGCGGGGATTAGCACAGATACGCAGTATTTT; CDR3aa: CASGLIAGISTDTQYF
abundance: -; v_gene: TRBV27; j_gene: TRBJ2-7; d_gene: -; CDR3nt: TGTGCCAGCAGCTCTTTCCTCGGGGCCTACGAGCAGTACTTC; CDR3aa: CASSSFLGAYEQYF
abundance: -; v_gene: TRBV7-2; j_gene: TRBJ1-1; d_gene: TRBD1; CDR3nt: TGTGCCAGCAGCTTAGTAATGGGACAGTTGAACACTGAAGCTTTCTTT; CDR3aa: CASSLVMGQLNTEAFF
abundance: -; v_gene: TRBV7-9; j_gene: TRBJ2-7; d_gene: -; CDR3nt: TGTGCCAGCAGCTTAGAGGGGGGGCACCACGAGCAGTACTTC; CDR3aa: CASSLEGGHHEQYF
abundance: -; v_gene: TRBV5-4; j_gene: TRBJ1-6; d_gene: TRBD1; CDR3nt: TGTGCCAGCAGCTTGGGACAGGGGGATTCACCCCTCCACTTT; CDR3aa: CASSLGQGDSPLHF
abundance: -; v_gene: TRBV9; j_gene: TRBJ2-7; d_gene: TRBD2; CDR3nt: TGTGCCAGCAGCGTAGGACTAGCGGGGGGCCGATTGTACTTC; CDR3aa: CASSVGLAGGRLYF
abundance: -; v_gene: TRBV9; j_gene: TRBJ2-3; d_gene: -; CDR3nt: TGTGCCAGCAGCGTAGTAACAGTCGGCACAGATACGCAGTATTTT; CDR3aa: CASSVVTVGTDTQYF
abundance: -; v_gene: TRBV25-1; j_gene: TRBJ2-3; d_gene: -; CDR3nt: TGTGCCAGCACGACAGCTTACACAGATACGCAGTATTTT; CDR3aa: CASTTAYTDTQYF
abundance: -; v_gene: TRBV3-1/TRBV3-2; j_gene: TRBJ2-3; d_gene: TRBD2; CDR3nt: TGTGCCAGCAGCCAAGCCGGGGGGGGCCGCACAGATACGCAGTATTTT; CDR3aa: CASSQAGGGRTDTQYF
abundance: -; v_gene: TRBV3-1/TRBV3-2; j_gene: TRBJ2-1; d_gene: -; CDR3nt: TGTGCCAGCAGCCCCCGGTCTCTAACCCCCTCACAGTTCTTC; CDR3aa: CASSPRSLTPSQFF
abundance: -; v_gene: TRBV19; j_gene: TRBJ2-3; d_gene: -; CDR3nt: TGTGCCAGTAGTTATGACAGTCTCACAGATACGCAGTATTTT; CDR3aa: CASSYDSLTDTQYF
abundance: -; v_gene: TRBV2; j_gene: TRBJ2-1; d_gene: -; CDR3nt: TGTGCCAGCAATTCCGGGGTGGGAAATCAGCAGTTCTTC; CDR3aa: CASNSGVGNQQFF
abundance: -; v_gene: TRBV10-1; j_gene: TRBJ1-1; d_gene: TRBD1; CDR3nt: TGCGCCAGCAGTGAGTCAGGGGGCCGGTTTGCAGCTTTCTTT; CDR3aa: CASSESGGRFAAFF
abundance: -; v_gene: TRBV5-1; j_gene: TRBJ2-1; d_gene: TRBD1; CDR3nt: TGCGCCAGCAGCTTGATGGGACAGGGGGATGAGCAGTTCTTC; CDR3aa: CASSLMGQGDEQFF
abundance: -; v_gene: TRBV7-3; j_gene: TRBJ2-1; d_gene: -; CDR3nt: TGTGCCAGCAGTTCAGGACTCGGGGTGAATGAGCAGTTCTTC; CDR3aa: CASSSGLGVNEQFF
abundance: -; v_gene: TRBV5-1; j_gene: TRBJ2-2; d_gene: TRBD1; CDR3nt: TGCGCCAGCAGCTTGGACAGGACAGGGGACGGGGAGCTGTTTTTT; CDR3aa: CASSLDRTGDGELFF
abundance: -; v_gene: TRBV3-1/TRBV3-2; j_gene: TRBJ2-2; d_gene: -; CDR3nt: TGTGCCAGCAATCCGGGCACCGGGGAGCTGTTTTTT; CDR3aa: CASNPGTGELFF
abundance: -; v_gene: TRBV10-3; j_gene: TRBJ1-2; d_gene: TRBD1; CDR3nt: TGTGCCACCCGGACAGGGGGCGGCGTGGGGGGCTACACCTTC; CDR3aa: CATRTGGGVGGYTF
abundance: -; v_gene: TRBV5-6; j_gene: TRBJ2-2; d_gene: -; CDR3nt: TGTGCCAGCAGTCCCACACCTAACACCGGGGAGCTGTTTTTT; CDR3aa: CASSPTPNTGELFF
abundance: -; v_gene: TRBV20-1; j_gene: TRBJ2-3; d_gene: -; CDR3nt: TGCAGTGCTACTGACCCCAGGGCAGATACGCAGTATTTT; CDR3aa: CSATDPRADTQYF
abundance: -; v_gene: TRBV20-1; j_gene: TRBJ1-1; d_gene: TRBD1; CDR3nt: TGCAGTGCTCTGGACAGGTGGGAAGCTTTCTTT; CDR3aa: CSALDRWEAFF
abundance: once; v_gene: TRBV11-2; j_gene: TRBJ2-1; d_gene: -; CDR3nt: TGTGCCAGCAGCCCGGCGGGTGGATTAAAGCAGTTCTTC; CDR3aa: CASSPAGGLKQFF
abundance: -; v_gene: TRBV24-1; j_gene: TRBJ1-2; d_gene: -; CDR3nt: TGTGCCACCAGTGATAACACAGGGTTCGGCTACACCTTC; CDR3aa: CATSDNTGFGYTF
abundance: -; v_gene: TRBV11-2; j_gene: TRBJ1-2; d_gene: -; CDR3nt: TGTGCCAGCAGCTTAGATAGCTCCCGCTGGGGGGGGCACGCTAACTATGGCTACACCTTC; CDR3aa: CASSLDSSRWGGHANYGYTF
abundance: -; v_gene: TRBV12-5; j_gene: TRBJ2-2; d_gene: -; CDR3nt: TGTGCTTGGGGGGGGCGCACCGGGGAGCTGTTTTTT; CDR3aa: CAWGGRTGELFF
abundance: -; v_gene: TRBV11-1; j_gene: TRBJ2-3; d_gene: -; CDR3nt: TGTGCCAGCAGCTCGGAGGGAAAGGACACAGATACGCAGTATTTT; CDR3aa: CASSSEGKDTDTQYF
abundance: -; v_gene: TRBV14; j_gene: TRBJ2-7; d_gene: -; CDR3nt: TGTGCCAGCAGCCGCTTGCGGACGGGGAGCTCCTACGAGCAGTACTTC; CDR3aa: CASSRLRTGSSYEQYF
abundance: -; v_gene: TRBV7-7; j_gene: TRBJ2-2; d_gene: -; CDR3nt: TGTGCCAGCAGCCCCCCGCGGGGGGAGCTGTTTTTT; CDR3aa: CASSPPRGELFF
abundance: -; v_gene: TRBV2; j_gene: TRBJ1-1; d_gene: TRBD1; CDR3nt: TGTGCCAGCACCTGGACAGGGGCTGAAGCTTTCTTT; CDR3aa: CASTWTGAEAFF
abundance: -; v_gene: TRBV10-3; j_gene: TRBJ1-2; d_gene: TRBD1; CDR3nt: TGTGCCATCACTCCACAGGGGAACTATGGCTACACCTTC; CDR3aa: CAITPQGNYGYTF
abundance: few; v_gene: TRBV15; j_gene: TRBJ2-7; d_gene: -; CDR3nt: TGTGCCACCAGCAGGGCCCATGGGGAGATCAACGAGCAGTACTTC; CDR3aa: CATSRAHGEINEQYF
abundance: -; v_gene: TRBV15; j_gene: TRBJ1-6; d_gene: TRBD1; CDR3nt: TGTGCCACCAGCAGGGACAGGGAAGTTCCTAATTCACCCCTCCACTTT; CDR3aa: CATSRDREVPNSPLHF
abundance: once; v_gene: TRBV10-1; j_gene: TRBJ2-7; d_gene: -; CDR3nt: TGCGCCAGCAGTGAGGGGGGCCTCTACGAGCAGTACTTC; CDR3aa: CASSEGGLYEQYF
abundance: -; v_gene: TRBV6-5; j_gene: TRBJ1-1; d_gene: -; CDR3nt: TGTGCCAGCAGTTCCCTCCAGAGGGGGACTGAAGCTTTCTTT; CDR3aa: CASSSLQRGTEAFF
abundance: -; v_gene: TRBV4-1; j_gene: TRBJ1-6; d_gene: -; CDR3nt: TGCGCCAACAGCCAAGGCCTGGGTGGGAGAGGTTCACCCCTCCACTTT; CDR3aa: CANSQGLGGRGSPLHF
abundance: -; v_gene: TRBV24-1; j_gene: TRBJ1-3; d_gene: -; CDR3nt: TGTGCCACCAGTGCCCCCCGGAGATCCTCAGGAAACACCATATATTTT; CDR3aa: CATSAPRRSSGNTIYF
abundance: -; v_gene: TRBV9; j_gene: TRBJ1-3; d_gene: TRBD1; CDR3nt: TGTGCCAGCAGCGCCCTGGACAGGGGCGTAAACACCATATATTTT; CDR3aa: CASSALDRGVNTIYF
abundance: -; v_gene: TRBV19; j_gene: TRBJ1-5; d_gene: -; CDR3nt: TGTGCCAGCCAGGGGTATCCCTCTAATCAGCCCCAGCATTTT; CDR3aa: CASQGYPSNQPQHF
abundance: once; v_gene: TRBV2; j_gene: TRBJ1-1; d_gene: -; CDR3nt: TGTGCCAGCAGCGGCGACAGGTTGAACACTGAAGCTTTCTTT; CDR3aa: CASSGDRLNTEAFF
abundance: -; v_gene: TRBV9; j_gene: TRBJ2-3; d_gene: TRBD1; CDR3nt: TGTGCCAGCAGCGCCCGGGACAGAACCACAGATACGCAGTATTTT; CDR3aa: CASSARDRTTDTQYF
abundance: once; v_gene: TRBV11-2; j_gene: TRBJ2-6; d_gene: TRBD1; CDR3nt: TGTGCCAGCAGTGTACAGGGGATCAGCTCCGGGGCCAACGTCCTGACTTTC; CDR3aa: CASSVQGISSGANVLTF
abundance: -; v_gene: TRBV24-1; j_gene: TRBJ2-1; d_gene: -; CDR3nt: TGTGCCACCAGTCCGGGACCAAAAGGGATAGCGGCCTACAATGAGCAGTTCTTC; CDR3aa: CATSPGPKGIAAYNEQFF
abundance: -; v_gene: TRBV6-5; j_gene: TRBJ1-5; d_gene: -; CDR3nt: TGTGCCAGCAGTTCCCTTCAGGGCGGGCCCCAGCATTTT; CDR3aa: CASSSLQGGPQHF
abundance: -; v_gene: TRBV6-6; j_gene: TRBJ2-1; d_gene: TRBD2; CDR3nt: TGTGCCAGCAGTCTCCCGACTAGCGGGGGGGCCGTCGGTATCTACAATGAGCAGTTCTTC; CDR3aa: CASSLPTSGGAVGIYNEQFF
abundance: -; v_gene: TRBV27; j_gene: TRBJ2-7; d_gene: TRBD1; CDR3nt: TGTGCCAGCAGTGCCGGGACAGGGGGCTACGAGCAGTACTTC; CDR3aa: CASSAGTGGYEQYF
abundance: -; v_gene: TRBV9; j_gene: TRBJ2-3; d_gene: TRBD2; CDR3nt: TGTGCCAGCAGCGTAGGCCTAGCGGGGGGCACAGATACGCAGTATTTT; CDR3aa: CASSVGLAGGTDTQYF
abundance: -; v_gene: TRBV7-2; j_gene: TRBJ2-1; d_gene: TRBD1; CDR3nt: TGTGCCAGCACGAGCCGGGACAGGGGGTACGGGCAGTTCTTC; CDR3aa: CASTSRDRGYGQFF
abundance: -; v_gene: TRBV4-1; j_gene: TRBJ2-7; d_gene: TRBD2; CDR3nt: TGCGCCAGCAGCCAAGGTAGCGGGGGAACCTACGAGCAGTACTTC; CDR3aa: CASSQGSGGTYEQYF
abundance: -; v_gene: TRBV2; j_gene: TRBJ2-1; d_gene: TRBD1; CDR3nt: TGTGCCAGCAGTTCGGACAGGGCTCGGCACAATGAGCAGTTCTTC; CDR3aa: CASSSDRARHNEQFF
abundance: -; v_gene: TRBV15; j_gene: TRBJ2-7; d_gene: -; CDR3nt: TGTGCCACCAGCAGAGAGCGACAGCCCTACGAGCAGTACTTC; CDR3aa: CATSRERQPYEQYF
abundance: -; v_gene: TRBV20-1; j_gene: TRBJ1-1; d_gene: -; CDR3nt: TGCAGTGGGGGGCCGGACACTGAAGCTTTCTTT; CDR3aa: CSGGPDTEAFF
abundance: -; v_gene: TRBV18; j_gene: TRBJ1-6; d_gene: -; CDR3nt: TGTGCCAGCTCAGCGAGCTCCTATAATTCACCCCTCCACTTT; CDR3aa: CASSASSYNSPLHF
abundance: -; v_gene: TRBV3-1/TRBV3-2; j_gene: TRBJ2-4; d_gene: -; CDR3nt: TGTGCCAGCAGCGAGACCGCGGGTGGGAACATTCAGTACTTC; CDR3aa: CASSETAGGNIQYF
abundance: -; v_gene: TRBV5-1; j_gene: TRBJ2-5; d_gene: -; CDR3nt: TGCGCCAGCAGCTTGCGACAGGTCGGAGAGACCCAGTACTTC; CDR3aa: CASSLRQVGETQYF